These T cell receptor beta chains were read from a single sample in a study of vaccination and CD4 T cells after COVID-19. Antigen specificity for these receptors is unknown. TCRdb itself ran the PCR reads through MiXCR, one entry per CDR3 protein. Of 15,000 to 25,000 distinct CDR3 sequences listed, roughly 50% are singletons. The sequenced material came from CD4+ T cells from blood, cultured in vitro. Source of these receptors: a human donor who had recovered from COVID-19. The CDR3 runs from the conserved cysteine through the conserved F or W. The D gene is left open where the match is weak. The size of a clone is reported for some rows only, either as once, few or many, or as a class for expanded clones.

V	D	size	J	DNA	CDR3
TRBV6-2/TRBV6-3	-	-	TRBJ1-3	TGTGCCAGCAGCTCCGGGAGACTCTCTGGAAACACCATATATTTT	CASSSGRLSGNTIYF
TRBV5-4	-	-	TRBJ2-5	TGTGCCAGCAGCTTGGGGGGAGTCGCACGAGAGACCCAGTACTTC	CASSLGGVARETQYF
TRBV2	TRBD2	-	TRBJ2-7	TGTGCCAGCAGTGAAAGTGCTAGCGGCTACGAGCAGTACTTC	CASSESASGYEQYF
TRBV20-1	TRBD2	-	TRBJ2-3	TGCAGTGCTAGACCGGGACTAGCCACAGATACGCAGTATTTT	CSARPGLATDTQYF
TRBV7-9	-	-	TRBJ2-3	TGTGCCAGCAACCCTTTAGGGGGGTTCGTAGATACGCAGTATTTT	CASNPLGGFVDTQYF
TRBV19	TRBD2	-	TRBJ2-7	TGTGCCAGTAGTTCCCGAGGGACTAGCGGGAGCTACGAGCAGTACTTC	CASSSRGTSGSYEQYF
TRBV25-1	-	-	TRBJ1-3	TGTGCCAGCAGTGACAGGGTCGGTGGAAACACCATATATTTT	CASSDRVGGNTIYF
TRBV30	TRBD1	-	TRBJ1-6	TGTGCCTGGAGTGCAGGACAGGTGGCTGGTTCACCCCTCCACTTT	CAWSAGQVAGSPLHF
TRBV12-3/TRBV12-4	TRBD1	-	TRBJ1-2	TGTGCCAGCAGTCCGGCGGGACAGGGCTATGGCTACACCTTC	CASSPAGQGYGYTF
TRBV15	TRBD1	-	TRBJ1-2	TGTGCCACCAGCAGACGACAGGGGAGGGACTATGGCTACACCTTC	CATSRRQGRDYGYTF
TRBV19	-	few	TRBJ1-6	TGTGCCAGTAGTAACACGGGGATGTCAAATTCACCCCTCCACTTT	CASSNTGMSNSPLHF
TRBV5-8	-	-	TRBJ2-2	TGTGCCAGCAGCTTGGAGCGGATCACCGGGGAGCTGTTTTTT	CASSLERITGELFF
TRBV19	-	-	TRBJ1-1	TGTGCCAGTAGTATAGGGTGGAGATGGCCCTCGGACACTGAAGCTTTCTTT	CASSIGWRWPSDTEAFF
TRBV7-8	-	-	TRBJ2-1	TGTGCCAGCAGCTGGGGGGCTAGCGGTGGCTCCTACAATGAGCAGTTCTTC	CASSWGASGGSYNEQFF
TRBV25-1	-	once	TRBJ2-7	TGTGCCAGCAGTGAGAGAGGGAACTACGAGCAGTACTTC	CASSERGNYEQYF
TRBV20-1	TRBD1	-	TRBJ1-2	TGCAGTGCTAGGAACCCTAAAGGACAGGGGGCAGGTGGCTACACCTTC	CSARNPKGQGAGGYTF
TRBV27	-	-	TRBJ1-2	TGTGCCAGCAGACCGGACAGTTTTAACTATGGCTACACCTTC	CASRPDSFNYGYTF
TRBV6-5	TRBD2	-	TRBJ2-7	TGTGCCAGCAGTTATCGGGGACTAGCGGGAGCCGAGCAGTACTTC	CASSYRGLAGAEQYF
TRBV7-2	TRBD1	-	TRBJ1-2	TGTGCCAGCAGCTTAGATGCGGACAGGGCAATCTATGGCTACACCTTC	CASSLDADRAIYGYTF
TRBV7-9	-	few	TRBJ2-5	TGTGCCAGCAGCTTGACACCTAAAGAGACCCAGTACTTC	CASSLTPKETQYF
TRBV12-3/TRBV12-4	TRBD2	-	TRBJ2-5	TGTGCCAGCAGGGCCACTAGCGCAGAGACCCAGTACTTC	CASRATSAETQYF
TRBV19	-	-	TRBJ2-2	TGTGCCAGTAGTGTCCTAACGGGGAACACCGGGGAGCTGTTTTTT	CASSVLTGNTGELFF
TRBV20-1	-	-	TRBJ2-3	TGCAGTGCCGGAGGGGGCACAGATACGCAGTATTTT	CSAGGGTDTQYF
TRBV6-2/TRBV6-3	-	few	TRBJ1-2	TGTGCCAGCAGTACTGATACGGGTAACTATGGCTACACCTTC	CASSTDTGNYGYTF
TRBV5-5	-	-	TRBJ2-2	TGTGCCAGCAGCTTGGAGACCCGTGCCGGGGAGCTGTTTTTT	CASSLETRAGELFF
TRBV7-9	-	few	TRBJ2-1	TGTGCCAGCGGGAGCTCCTACAATGAGCAGTTCTTC	CASGSSYNEQFF
TRBV20-1	TRBD2	few	TRBJ2-7	TGCAGTGCTAGGGGACTAGCTAGCGGGGTTAGCTCCTACGAGCAGTACTTC	CSARGLASGVSSYEQYF
TRBV25-1	-	-	TRBJ2-3	TGTGCCAGCAGTGAGGGGGGCACAGATACGCAGTATTTT	CASSEGGTDTQYF
TRBV19	-	once	TRBJ1-1	TGTGCCAGTAGTATGGGGACACCGAACACTGAAGCTTTCTTT	CASSMGTPNTEAFF
TRBV20-1	TRBD1	few	TRBJ1-2	TGCAGTGCTGGGACAGACAACTATGGCTACACCTTC	CSAGTDNYGYTF
TRBV10-3	-	few	TRBJ1-5	TGTGCCATCACAGGCGAGTTAAATCAGCCCCAGCATTTT	CAITGELNQPQHF
TRBV6-2/TRBV6-3	-	-	TRBJ2-7	TGTGCCAGCAGTTACTCTCGGGTGGGGATAAACTACGAGCAGTACTTC	CASSYSRVGINYEQYF
TRBV11-3	-	-	TRBJ1-6	TGTGCCAGCAGCCTGGCCTCGGGACACCATAATTCACCCCTCCACTTT	CASSLASGHHNSPLHF
TRBV20-1	-	few	TRBJ1-2	TGCAGTGCTGCCCTCCAGGGAGACCCTGGCTACACCTTC	CSAALQGDPGYTF
TRBV4-1	-	-	TRBJ1-2	TGCGCCAGCAGCCGGGTAGGATTGGGCTATGGCTACACCTTC	CASSRVGLGYGYTF
TRBV2	-	-	TRBJ2-3	TGTGCCAGCAGCGTTTCTGCGGGCAGCACAGATACGCAGTATTTT	CASSVSAGSTDTQYF
TRBV28	-	once	TRBJ1-2	TGTGCCAGCAGTTTAGGGACGGATGGCTACACCTTC	CASSLGTDGYTF
TRBV7-9	-	-	TRBJ2-6	TGTGCCAGCAGCTTAGAAGGTGGAGCCAACGTCCTGACTTTC	CASSLEGGANVLTF
TRBV10-3	TRBD2	-	TRBJ2-1	TGTGCCATCAGCATAGCGGGGGGGCCCGATGAGCAGTTCTTC	CAISIAGGPDEQFF
TRBV19	TRBD1	few	TRBJ1-2	TGTGCCAGTAGTCATCGGACAGGACAACCTAACTATGGCTACACCTTC	CASSHRTGQPNYGYTF
TRBV6-1	-	-	TRBJ2-7	TGTGCCAGTAGCCTCTCGTCAGGGTACTCCTACGAGCAGTACTTC	CASSLSSGYSYEQYF
TRBV24-1	-	few	TRBJ2-3	TGTGCCACCAGTGACGGGGGCCCAAGCACAGATACGCAGTATTTT	CATSDGGPSTDTQYF
TRBV7-3	TRBD1	-	TRBJ2-7	TGTGCCAGCAGCCTAGATGGGACAGCGATGGGGGAGCAGTACTTC	CASSLDGTAMGEQYF
TRBV6-1	-	once	TRBJ1-1	TGTGCCAGCAGTCCGGTGCGACCCGCGACGACTGAAGCTTTCTTT	CASSPVRPATTEAFF
TRBV6-4	-	-	TRBJ1-1	TGTGCCAGCAACCAGTACTGGGGGGCGAACACTGAAGCTTTCTTT	CASNQYWGANTEAFF
TRBV20-1	TRBD2	-	TRBJ2-3	TGCAGTGCTAAGGGGCTAGCGGGAGGGGGCACAGATACGCAGTATTTT	CSAKGLAGGGTDTQYF
TRBV7-2	TRBD1	-	TRBJ2-1	TGTGCCAGCAGCTTAGGAGGACAGGTAACCTACAATGAGCAGTTCTTC	CASSLGGQVTYNEQFF
TRBV11-2	-	few	TRBJ1-5	TGTGCCAGCAGTAGGGGCATCAAGACAACTAATAGCAATCAGCCCCAGCATTTT	CASSRGIKTTNSNQPQHF